This entry is about one T cell receptor (beta chain). As yet, its antigen is unknown. These data belong to a study of cytomegalovirus exposure and HLA in healthy donors. Study-wide context: The 130 or so validation repertoires used a platform that matched the one used for the 600 to 750 first-cohort repertoires, as a later analysis reported. Study-level points and caveats: Cytomegalovirus status was reportedly diagnosed by the classifier with high sensitivity and specificity.

Deletions cut 4 bases from V and 11 bases from J, with 12 bases between. The CDR3 loop spans 13 amino acids. CDR1 and CDR2 (germline): SGHTA, FQGNSA. TCRdb's copy holds only in-frame clones and misses some; the assay was immunoSEQ multiplex PCR. Of over 200,000 clones in the sample, roughly 88% were seen once. Separation from the roughly 600-subject first cohort characterized the roughly 130-subject validation cohort, to which the donors belonged. The V gene is TRBV7-2, the J gene TRBJ2-6, with D possibly being TRBD1 (6 bases). The material sequenced was PBMCs. The sequence was collected from a woman aged 18-29 years in good health and CMV-seronegative. CDR3 DNA sequence: TGTGCCAGCAGCTCGCCAGGGGCTCACGTCCTGACTTTC. It codes for CASSSPGAHVLTF. The whole variable domain, remainder taken from reference TRBV7-2 and TRBJ2-6, is GAGVSQSPSNKVTEKGKDVELRCDPISGHTALYWYRQSLGQGLEFLIYFQGNSAPDKSGLPSDRFSAERTGGSVSTLTIQRTQQEDSAVYLCASSSPGAHVLTFGAGSRLTVL.